These 3 T cell receptor beta chains came from one sample sequenced in a study of T cells after yellow fever vaccination. In TCRdb, the 5' RACE reads were re-called with MiXCR into one record per CDR3 protein. The sample shows approximately 90,000 distinct CDR3 sequences, around 5.5% of them seen only once. This sample comprised CD8+ T cells sorted from PBMCs, obtained 10 days after the yellow fever booster vaccination. The receptors derive from a man aged 18 to 29 who received the YFV17D yellow fever vaccine.

The chain joins TRBV5-4 to TRBJ2-1; TRBD1 matches at 10 bases. Trimming took 6 bases from V and 8 from J; bases not matched to a gene: 20. Looked up from germline, CDR1 is SGHNT and CDR2 is YYREEE (reference sequence). This CDR3 has 18 amino acids. The CDR3 DNA reads as TGTGCCAGCACCCAGCGGACAGGGGGGCCGCCGGGACTTGATGAGCAGTTCTTC. This codes for CASTQRTGGPPGLDEQFF.

In its sample, this clonotype was seen many times. The V gene is TRBV7-6, the J gene TRBJ2-1; tentatively, D is TRBD1 (6 bases). This CDR3 region has 15 residues. Germline V gene data show CDR1 as SGHVS and CDR2 as FNYEAQ. The V gene lost 8 bases and the J gene lost 0 bases, with 14 bases spanning the gap. DNA of the CDR3: TGTGCCAGCGGGCCGGACAGCAGCTCCTACAATGAGCAGTTCTTC. It is translated as CASGPDSSSYNEQFF. The full variable domain, rest sourced from reference TRBV7-6 and TRBJ2-1, is GAGVSQSPRYKVTKRGQDVALRCDPISGHVSLYWYRQALGQGPEFLTYFNYEAQQDKSGLPNDRFSAERPEGSISTLTIQRTEQRDSAMYRCASGPDSSSYNEQFFGPGTRLTVL.

At least ten counts were recorded for this clonotype. V is TRBV6-6 and J is TRBJ2-7; weak D call: TRBD1 (6 bases). Germline V lookup: CDR1 MNHNY, CDR2 SVGAGI (reference sequence). V was trimmed by 6 bases and J by 3 bases, leaving 21 bases between them. The CDR3 contains 16 residues. The CDR3 nucleotides read TGTGCCAGCAGCCTTCATCCCGGAACAGGGAACTACGAGCAGTACGTC. It yields the protein CASSLHPGTGNYEQYV.